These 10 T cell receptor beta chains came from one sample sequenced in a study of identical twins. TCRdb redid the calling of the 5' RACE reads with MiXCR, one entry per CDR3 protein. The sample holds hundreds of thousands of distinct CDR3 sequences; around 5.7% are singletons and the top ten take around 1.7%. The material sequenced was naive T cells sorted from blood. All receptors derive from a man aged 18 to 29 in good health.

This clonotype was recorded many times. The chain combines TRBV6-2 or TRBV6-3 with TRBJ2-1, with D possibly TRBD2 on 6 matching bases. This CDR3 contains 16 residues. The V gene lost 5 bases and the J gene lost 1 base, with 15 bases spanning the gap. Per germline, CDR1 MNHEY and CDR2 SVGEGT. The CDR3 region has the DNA TGTGCCAGCAGTCGTAACCGGGACTTGTCCTACAATGAGCAGTTCTTC. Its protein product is CASSRNRDLSYNEQFF.

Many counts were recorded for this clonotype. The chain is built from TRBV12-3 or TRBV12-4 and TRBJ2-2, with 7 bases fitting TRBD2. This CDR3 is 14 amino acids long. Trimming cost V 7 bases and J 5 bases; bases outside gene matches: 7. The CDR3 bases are TGTGCCAGCAACCGGGAGGACTCAACCGGGGAGCTGTTTTTT. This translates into CASNREDSTGELFF.

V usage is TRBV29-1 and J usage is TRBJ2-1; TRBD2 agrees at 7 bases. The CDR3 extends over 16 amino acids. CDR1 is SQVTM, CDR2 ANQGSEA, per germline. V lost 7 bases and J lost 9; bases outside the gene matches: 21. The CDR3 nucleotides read TGCAGCGCCGAAGACAAATCCGGGACTATCGGTACTGAGCAGTTCTTC. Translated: CSAEDKSGTIGTEQFF.

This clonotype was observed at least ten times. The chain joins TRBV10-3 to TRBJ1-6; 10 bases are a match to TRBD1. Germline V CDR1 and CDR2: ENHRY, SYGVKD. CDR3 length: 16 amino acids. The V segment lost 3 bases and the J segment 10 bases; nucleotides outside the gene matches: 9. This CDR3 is CAISDPTGTGVSPLHF. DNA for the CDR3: TGTGCCATCAGTGACCCAACCGGGACAGGGGTCTCACCCCTCCACTTT.

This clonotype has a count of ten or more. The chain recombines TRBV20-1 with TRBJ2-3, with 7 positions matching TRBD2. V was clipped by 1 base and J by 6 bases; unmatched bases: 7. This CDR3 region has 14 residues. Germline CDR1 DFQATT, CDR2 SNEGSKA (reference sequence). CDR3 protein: CSARGPGGGDTQYF. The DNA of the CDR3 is TGCAGTGCTAGAGGCCCCGGCGGGGGTGATACGCAGTATTTT.

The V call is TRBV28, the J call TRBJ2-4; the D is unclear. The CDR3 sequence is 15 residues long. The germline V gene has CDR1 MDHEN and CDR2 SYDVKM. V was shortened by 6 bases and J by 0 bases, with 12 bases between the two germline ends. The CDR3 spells CASSIPPLAKNIQYF. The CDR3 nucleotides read TGTGCCAGCAGCATTCCTCCTCTAGCCAAAAACATTCAGTACTTC.

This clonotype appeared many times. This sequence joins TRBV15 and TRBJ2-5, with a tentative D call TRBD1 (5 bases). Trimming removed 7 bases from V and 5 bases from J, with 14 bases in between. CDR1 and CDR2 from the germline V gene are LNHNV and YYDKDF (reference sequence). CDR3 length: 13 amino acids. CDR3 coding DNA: TGTGCCACCACCGAAGGGGCAATGGAGACCCAGTACTTC. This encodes CATTEGAMETQYF.

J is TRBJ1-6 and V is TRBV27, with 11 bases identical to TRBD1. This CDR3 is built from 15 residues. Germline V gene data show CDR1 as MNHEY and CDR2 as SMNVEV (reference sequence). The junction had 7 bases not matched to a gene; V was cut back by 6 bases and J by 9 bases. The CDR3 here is CASSPRGTGGSPLHF. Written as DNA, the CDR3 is TGTGCCAGCAGCCCCCGCGGGACAGGGGGTTCACCCCTCCACTTT.

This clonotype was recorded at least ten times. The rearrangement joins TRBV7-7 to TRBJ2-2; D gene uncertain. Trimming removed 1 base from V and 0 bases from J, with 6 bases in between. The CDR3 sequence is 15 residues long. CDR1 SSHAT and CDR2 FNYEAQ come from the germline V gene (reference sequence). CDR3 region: CASSLGHSNTGELFF. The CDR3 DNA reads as TGTGCCAGCAGCTTAGGGCACTCGAACACCGGGGAGCTGTTTTTT.

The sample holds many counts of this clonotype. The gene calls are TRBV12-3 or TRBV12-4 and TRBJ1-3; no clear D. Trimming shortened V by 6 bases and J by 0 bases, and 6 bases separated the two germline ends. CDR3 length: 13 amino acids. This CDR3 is CASRQISGNTIYF. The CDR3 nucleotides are TGTGCCAGCAGACAGATCTCTGGAAACACCATATATTTT.